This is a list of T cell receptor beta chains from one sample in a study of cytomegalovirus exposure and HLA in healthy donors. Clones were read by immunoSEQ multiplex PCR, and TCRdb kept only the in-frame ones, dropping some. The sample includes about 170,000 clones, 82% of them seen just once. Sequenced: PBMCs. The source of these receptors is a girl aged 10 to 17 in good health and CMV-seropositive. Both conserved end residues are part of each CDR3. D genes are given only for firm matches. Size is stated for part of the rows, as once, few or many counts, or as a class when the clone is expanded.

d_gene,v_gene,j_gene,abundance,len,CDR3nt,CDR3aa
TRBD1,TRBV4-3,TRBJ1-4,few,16,TGCGCCAGCAGCCCAAAAGCCGGGACAGGGAATGAAAAACTGTTTTTT,CASSPKAGTGNEKLFF
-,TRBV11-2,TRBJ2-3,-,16,TGTGCCAGCAGCTTAGATCGGACTATTCACACAGATACGCAGTATTTT,CASSLDRTIHTDTQYF
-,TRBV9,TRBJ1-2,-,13,TGTGCCAGCAGCGTGGGCAGGGACTATGGCTACACCTTC,CASSVGRDYGYTF
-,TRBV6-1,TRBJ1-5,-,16,TGTGCCAGCAGTGAGCTGGTTCTGGGGGCAGGGCAGCCCCAGCATTTT,CASSELVLGAGQPQHF
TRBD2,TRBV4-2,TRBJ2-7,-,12,TGTGCCAGCAGCCACGAAGCGGGGGAGCAGTACTTC,CASSHEAGEQYF
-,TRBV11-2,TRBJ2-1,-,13,TGTGCCAGCAGCTTAGTTCTGCGGAATGAGCAGTTCTTC,CASSLVLRNEQFF
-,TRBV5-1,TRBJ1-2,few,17,TGCGCCAGCAGCTTGGGGGGGGGTAATTACGCTAACTATGGCTACACCTTC,CASSLGGGNYANYGYTF
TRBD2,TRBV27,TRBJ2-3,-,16,TGTGCCAGCAGTTTATCCCTAGCGGGGAGCACAGATACGCAGTATTTT,CASSLSLAGSTDTQYF
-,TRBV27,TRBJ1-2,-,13,TGTGCCAGCAGTTTAATGGGGAGGGATGGCTACACCTTC,CASSLMGRDGYTF
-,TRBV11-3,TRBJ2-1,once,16,TGTGCCAGCAGCAGTGCAGCGGACGCCCTCTACAATGAGCAGTTCTTC,CASSSAADALYNEQFF
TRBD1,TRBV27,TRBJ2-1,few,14,TGTGCCAGCAGTTTAGGACAGGGGGCCCATGAGCAGTTCTTC,CASSLGQGAHEQFF
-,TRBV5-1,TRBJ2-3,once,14,TGCGCCAGCAGCCCCACTAAAAGAGCAGATACGCAGTATTTT,CASSPTKRADTQYF
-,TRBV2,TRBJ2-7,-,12,TGTGCCAGCATGGCACAGGGAAGAGTGCAGTACTTC,CASMAQGRVQYF
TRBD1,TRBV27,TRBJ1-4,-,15,TGTGCCAGCAGTTTGGTGGCAGGGGGCGATGAAAAACTGTTTTTT,CASSLVAGGDEKLFF